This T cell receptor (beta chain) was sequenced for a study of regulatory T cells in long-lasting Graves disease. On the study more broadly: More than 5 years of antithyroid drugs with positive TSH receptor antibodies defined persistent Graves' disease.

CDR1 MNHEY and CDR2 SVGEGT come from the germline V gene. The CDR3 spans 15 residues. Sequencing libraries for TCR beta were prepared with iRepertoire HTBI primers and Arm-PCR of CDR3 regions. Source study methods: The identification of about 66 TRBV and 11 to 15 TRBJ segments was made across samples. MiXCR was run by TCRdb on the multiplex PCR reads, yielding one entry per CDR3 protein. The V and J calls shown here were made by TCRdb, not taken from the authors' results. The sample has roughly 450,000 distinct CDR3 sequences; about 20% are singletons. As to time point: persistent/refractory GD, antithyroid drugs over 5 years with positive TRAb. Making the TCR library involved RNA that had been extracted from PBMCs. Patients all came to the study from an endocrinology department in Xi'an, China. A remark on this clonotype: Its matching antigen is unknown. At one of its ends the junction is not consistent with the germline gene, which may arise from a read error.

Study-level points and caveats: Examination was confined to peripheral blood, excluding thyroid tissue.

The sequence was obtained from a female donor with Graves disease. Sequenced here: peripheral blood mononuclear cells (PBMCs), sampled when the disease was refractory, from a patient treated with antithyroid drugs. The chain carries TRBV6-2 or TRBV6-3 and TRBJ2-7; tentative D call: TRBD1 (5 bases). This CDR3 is CAGRRDRREDYEQYF. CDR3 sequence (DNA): TGTGCCGGCAGGCGAGACAGAAGAGAGGACTACGAGCAGTACTTC.